The clone carrying this TCR beta chain was detected ten times or more. This entry belongs to a study of metastatic and nonmetastatic thyroid tumors. Before thyroid surgery, none of the patients had received any treatment. TCRdb re-processed the PCR reads through MiXCR. Of some 10,000 clones listed, less than 15% were seen once; the top ten hold roughly 12%. The CDR3 loop spans 17 amino acids. Germline V lookup: CDR1 KGHDR, CDR2 SFDVKD. The trim removed 4 bases at V and 5 bases at J, leaving 14 bases unmatched. The sample comprised blood. This sequence joins TRBV24-1 and TRBJ2-5; 8 bases line up with TRBD1. This sequence originates from a female donor with papillary thyroid cancer or a benign thyroid nodule (not recorded which). Some clones in this sample may be carry-over from other donors' samples. CDR3 sequence (DNA): TGTGCCACCAGTGACGCTACCCTCGACAGGGGTTGGGAGACCCAGTACTTC. This encodes CATSDATLDRGWETQYF.